This T cell receptor (beta chain) was captured by sequencing in a study of CD8 T cells in ankylosing spondylitis. Whole-study results and caveats: Ankylosing spondylitis blood appeared to carry a characteristic TCR beta motif of roughly 8 highly homologous variants. Some motif variants had been reported before (in reactive arthritis synovial fluid and blood). With a CD8+ phenotype, disease-linked clones were relatively rare in peripheral blood.

With regard to this clonotype: What it binds is unknown.

The germline V gene has CDR1 SEHNR and CDR2 FQNEAQ (reference sequence). V was trimmed by 3 bases and J by 1 base, leaving 9 bases between them. The CDR3 totals 14 residues. Libraries of TCR beta came from quantitative 5'-RACE with molecular barcodes. TCRdb redid the calling of the 5' RACE reads with MiXCR, one entry per CDR3 protein. This sample carries about 140,000 distinct CDR3 sequences, just under 7.5% of them seen once, and the ten largest clones take over 10%. The specimen sequenced was blood, either unsorted or a sorted T cell fraction (not recorded which). This sequence originates from a female donor with ankylosing spondylitis or in good health (not recorded which). The V call is TRBV7-9, the J call TRBJ1-2; weak D call: TRBD1 (5 bases). The CDR3 nucleotides read TGTGCCAGCAGCTTCGGGGGAAATAACTATGGCTACACCTTC. Encoded protein: CASSFGGNNYGYTF.